Presented here are 29 T cell receptor beta chains from one specimen sequenced in a study of regulatory T cells in long-lasting Graves disease. To make TCR beta libraries, researchers used iRepertoire HTBI primers and Arm-PCR of CDR3 regions. TCRdb fed the multiplex PCR reads into MiXCR, producing one record per CDR3 protein. Of 360,000 or so distinct CDR3 sequences in the sample, 16% were seen once. Documented time point: newly diagnosed GD, antithyroid drugs for less than 3 months. Extracted PBMC RNA gave rise to the TCR library. This same sample was also taken into another study, of T cells in Graves' hyperthyroidism and ophthalmopathy.

The sample was peripheral blood mononuclear cells (PBMCs), taken at new diagnosis, from a patient treated with antithyroid drugs. Receptors were obtained from a middle-aged man with Graves disease.

This sequence joins TRBV20-1 and TRBJ2-7; 11 positions match TRBD1. The CDR3 covers 15 residues. V dropped 5 bases and J dropped 7; count of bases not matched to a gene: 13. Germline CDR1 DFQATT, CDR2 SNEGSKA (reference sequence). CDR3 residues: CSAGVGQGVTREQYF. CDR3 nucleotide sequence: TGCAGTGCTGGGGTGGGACAGGGGGTAACTCGAGAGCAGTACTTC.

The chain is built from TRBV10-3 and TRBJ2-2; TRBD1 might be the D (6 bases). The germline gives CDR1 ENHRY, CDR2 SYGVKD. Trimming took off 11 bases at V and 4 bases at J, with 14 bases between the two ends. This CDR3 spans 13 amino acids. The CDR3 nucleotides are TGTGCCGGACAGACACGGGTCACCGGGGAGCTGTTTTTT. It is translated as CAGQTRVTGELFF.

This clonotype was counted many times. The V gene is TRBV20-1, the J gene TRBJ2-3, with 10 positions matching TRBD2. This CDR3 contains 14 residues. Germline CDR1 and CDR2: DFQATT and SNEGSKA (reference sequence). V lost 5 bases to trimming and J lost 3 bases; unmatched junction nucleotides: 5. In nucleotides, the CDR3 is TGCAGTGCTCCTAGCGGGGGTACGACAGATACGCAGTATTTT. Encoded protein: CSAPSGGTTDTQYF.

This chain connects TRBV9 to TRBJ2-1; the match to TRBD2 covers 9 bases. Germline V CDR1 and CDR2: SGDLS, YYNGEE. CDR3 length: 17 amino acids. Germline trimming cut 0 bases from V and 4 bases from J; bases unmatched to any gene: 8. The CDR3 sequence: CASSVAGRLADYNEQFF. The CDR3 region has the DNA TGTGCCAGCAGCGTAGCTGGGAGACTAGCGGATTACAATGAGCAGTTCTTC.

A few counts support this clonotype. The chain carries TRBV24-1 and TRBJ2-2; 7 bases agree with TRBD1. The germline V gene has CDR1 KGHDR and CDR2 SFDVKD. The CDR3 is 15 amino acids. Unmatched junction bases numbered 10, after V lost 8 bases and J lost 5 bases. The CDR3 loop is CATKGDSPGTGELFF. The CDR3 nucleotides are TGTGCCACCAAAGGGGACAGTCCGGGGACCGGGGAGCTGTTTTTT.

This clonotype was seen ten or more times. This rearrangement joins TRBV6-1 to TRBJ1-3, with no clear D. The V and J ends lost 8 bases and 6 bases respectively, with 8 bases between them. CDR1 MNHNS and CDR2 SASEGT come from the germline V gene. This CDR3 is built from 11 residues. CDR3 amino acids: CASRILNTIYF. DNA of the CDR3: TGTGCCAGCCGCATCCTAAACACCATATATTTT.

This clonotype was observed at least ten times. The chain has TRBV28 and TRBJ2-5; D is undetermined. The V end was cut by 2 bases, the J end by 5 bases, with 9 bases between. Germline V gene lookup returns CDR1 MDHEN and CDR2 SYDVKM. The length of the CDR3 is 13 residues. CDR3 DNA: TGTGCCAGCAGTTTAGGGGTCTGGGAGACCCAGTACTTC. Translation: CASSLGVWETQYF.

This clonotype was observed a few times. The gene calls are TRBV19 and TRBJ2-3; 9 nucleotides match TRBD1. This CDR3 has 16 amino acids. From germline, CDR1 is LNHDA and CDR2 SQIVND (reference sequence). The V segment lost 7 bases and the J segment 0 bases; nucleotides outside the gene matches: 8. The CDR3, as DNA: TGTGCCAGTACTCCCCATGGGACAGGGAGCACAGATACGCAGTATTTT. It is translated as CASTPHGTGSTDTQYF.

A remark on this clonotype: One end of the junction fails to match germline, which may point to a read error. This rearrangement joins TRBV2 to TRBJ1-3; D not certain. This CDR3 region has 15 residues. From germline, CDR1 is SNHLY and CDR2 FYNNEI. The CDR3 DNA reads TGTGCCAGCAGTGAATATGGTGGACTTGGAGACACCATATATTTT. As protein: CASSEYGGLGDTIYF. Together with reference TRBV2 and TRBJ1-3, the CDR3 gives the full variable domain: EPEVTQTPSHQVTQMGQEVILRCVPISNHLYFYWYRQILGQKVEFLVSFYNNEISEKSEIFDDQFSVERPDGSNFTLKIRSTKLEDSAMYFCASSEYGGLGDTIYFGEGSWLTVV.

This clonotype was counted ten times or more. This chain joins TRBV5-1 and TRBJ2-1, with D tentatively TRBD2 (7 bases). CDR3 length equals 15 residues. V lost 1 base and J 4 bases, leaving 12 bases between the germline ends. Per germline, CDR1 SGHRS and CDR2 YFSETQ. The CDR3 protein is CASSLTGGLYNEQFF. For the CDR3, the DNA is TGCGCCAGCAGCTTGACCGGGGGGCTTTACAATGAGCAGTTCTTC.

In this sample, this clonotype turned up many times. The chain links TRBV5-4 to TRBJ2-7; D may be TRBD1 (6 bases). Germline assignment: CDR1 SGHNT and CDR2 YYREEE (reference sequence). Deletions cut 4 bases from V and 6 bases from J, with 11 bases between. The CDR3 spans 12 residues. The CDR3 DNA is TGTGCCAGCAGCCCAGGACAGCGCGAGCAGTACTTC. Protein sequence: CASSPGQREQYF.

This clonotype was observed many times. The J gene is TRBJ1-3, the V gene TRBV7-6, with D possibly TRBD1 on 5 matching bases. From germline, CDR1 is SGHVS and CDR2 FNYEAQ. Trimming left V 2 bases short and J 2 bases short, with 7 bases between. The CDR3 sequence is 14 residues long. CDR3 in amino acids: CASSLSGTGNTIYF. The CDR3 DNA reads as TGTGCCAGCAGCTTATCAGGGACTGGAAACACCATATATTTT.

Many counts were recorded for this clonotype. The chain carries TRBV18 and TRBJ2-7; 7 nucleotides match TRBD1. The CDR3 length is 15 residues. V trimming: 2 bases; J trimming: 5 bases; junction bases outside the gene matches: 9. The germline CDR1 and CDR2 sequences are KGHSH and LQKENI. DNA for the CDR3: TGTGCCAGCTCACCAGCCCAGGGGGTTGTCCACGAGCAGTACTTC. The encoded protein is CASSPAQGVVHEQYF.

The chain employs TRBV10-3 and TRBJ2-6, with a tentative D call TRBD1 (5 bases). This CDR3 contains 18 residues. CDR1 and CDR2 from the germline V gene are ENHRY and SYGVKD. V was trimmed by 0 bases and J by 0 bases, leaving 12 bases between them. In DNA form, the CDR3 reads TGTGCCATCAGTGAGTCTCTAGGACAAAGCTCTGGGGCCAACGTCCTGACTTTC. Its translation: CAISESLGQSSGANVLTF.

This clonotype was detected ten times or more. V is TRBV5-1 and J is TRBJ2-5; D perhaps matches TRBD1 (5 bases). Germline assignment: CDR1 SGHRS and CDR2 YFSETQ. Trimming stripped 1 base from V and 3 bases from J, with 10 bases between. This CDR3 is 14 amino acids long. The CDR3: CASSLRGRKETQYF. The CDR3 region has the DNA TGCGCCAGCAGCTTGAGGGGCAGAAAAGAGACCCAGTACTTC.

This clonotype was seen repeatedly, ten times or more. The chain has TRBV2 and TRBJ1-2; no clear D gene. The CDR3 runs 15 residues. Deletions cut 1 base from V and 4 bases from J, with 13 bases between. Germline assignment: CDR1 SNHLY and CDR2 FYNNEI. In DNA, the CDR3 is TGTGCCAGCAGTGAAGGTCAATCCTGGGCCTATGGCTACACCTTC. Amino acid sequence: CASSEGQSWAYGYTF. Combining the CDR3 with reference TRBV2 and TRBJ1-2 gives the whole variable domain EPEVTQTPSHQVTQMGQEVILRCVPISNHLYFYWYRQILGQKVEFLVSFYNNEISEKSEIFDDQFSVERPDGSNFTLKIRSTKLEDSAMYFCASSEGQSWAYGYTFGSGTRLTVV.

The V and J genes are TRBV6-1 and TRBJ2-3; D uncertain. Per germline, CDR1 MNHNS and CDR2 SASEGT. This CDR3 spans 12 amino acids. Trimming removed 6 bases from V and 6 bases from J, with 10 bases in between. The CDR3 region is CASSPYEDTQYF. CDR3 nucleotides: TGTGCCAGCAGCCCGTACGAGGATACGCAGTATTTT.

This chain links TRBV7-6 with TRBJ2-7, with 10 bases matching TRBD1. The CDR3 spans 15 residues. The V gene end was trimmed by 5 bases and the J gene end by 4 bases; junction bases not matched to a gene: 8. Germline V gene data show CDR1 as SGHVS and CDR2 as FNYEAQ. The CDR3 sequence is CASSATTGGGYEQYF. CDR3 nucleotides: TGTGCCAGCAGCGCCACGACAGGGGGCGGATACGAGCAGTACTTC.

Notes on this clonotype: This may arise from a read error, as a much more abundant clone is one base away. V is TRBV13 and J is TRBJ2-1; D is perhaps TRBD2 (5 bases). The V and J ends lost 4 bases and 6 bases respectively, with 13 bases between them. The CDR3 has 14 amino acids. CDR1 is PRHDT and CDR2 is FYEKMQ in the germline V gene (reference sequence). The CDR3 is CASSSLLGFNEQFF. The CDR3 DNA is TGTGCCAGCAGCTCGTTACTAGGATTCAATGAGCAGTTCTTC.

This clonotype was counted a few times. The chain joins TRBV18 to TRBJ1-4; D is perhaps TRBD1 (5 bases). Germline V gene data show CDR1 as KGHSH and CDR2 as LQKENI. The CDR3 loop spans 11 amino acids. Trimming took off 5 bases at V and 12 bases at J, with 10 bases between the two ends. The CDR3 reads CASSRGEQLFF. The CDR3 DNA reads TGTGCCAGCTCAAGGGGCGAGCAACTGTTTTTT.

The sample holds many counts of this clonotype. The chain employs TRBV2 and TRBJ1-1, with 11 bases lining up with TRBD1. The CDR3 length is 14 residues. CDR1 and CDR2 (germline): SNHLY, FYNNEI. V was clipped by 10 bases and J by 0 bases; unmatched bases: 4. Written as DNA, the CDR3 is TGTGCCACGGACAGGGGGCTGGTGAACACTGAAGCTTTCTTT. It translates to CATDRGLVNTEAFF.

This clonotype occurred many times. The chain combines TRBV2 with TRBJ2-7; 8 bases line up with TRBD1. J gave up 1 base and V 3 bases, and 2 bases lay outside the gene matches. Germline lookup yields CDR1 SNHLY and CDR2 FYNNEI. The length of the CDR3 is 14 residues. The CDR3 DNA follows: TGTGCCAGCAGTGACCAGGGGGCTTCCTACGAGCAGTACTTC. It is translated as CASSDQGASYEQYF.

In this sample, this clonotype turned up many times. This chain links TRBV5-4 with TRBJ2-1; 7 positions match TRBD1. Unmatched junction bases numbered 6, after V lost 3 bases and J lost 0 bases. The germline gives CDR1 SGHNT, CDR2 YYREEE (reference sequence). CDR3 length: 16 residues. CDR3 in amino acids: CASSSKTGFSYNEQFF. The CDR3 nucleotides read TGTGCCAGCAGCTCCAAGACAGGGTTCTCCTACAATGAGCAGTTCTTC. The full variable domain, rest sourced from reference TRBV5-4 and TRBJ2-1, is ETGVTQSPTHLIKTRGQQVTLRCSSQSGHNTVSWYQQALGQGPQFIFQYYREEENGRGNFPPRFSGLQFPNYSSELNVNALELDDSALYLCASSSKTGFSYNEQFFGPGTRLTVL.

This clonotype was recorded many times. The chain is built from TRBV6-1 and TRBJ2-3; 7 bases align to TRBD2. Germline V gives CDR1 MNHNS, CDR2 SASEGT. This CDR3 has 17 amino acids. Losses at the gene ends were 6 bases for V and 1 base for J; bases not matched to a gene: 13. The CDR3 loop is CASRRGWEGLGTDTQYF. CDR3 DNA sequence: TGTGCCAGCAGACGTGGGTGGGAGGGTTTGGGCACAGATACGCAGTATTTT.

This chain uses TRBV5-1 with TRBJ2-3; TRBD1 is a possible D gene (6 bases). V was cut by 5 bases and J by 0 bases, with 13 bases left in between. The CDR3 sequence is 15 residues long. Germline V lookup: CDR1 SGHRS, CDR2 YFSETQ. CDR3 amino acids: CASRDTGISTDTQYF. Here the CDR3 DNA reads TGCGCCAGCAGGGATACAGGGATTAGCACAGATACGCAGTATTTT.

This clonotype was picked up many times. The chain couples TRBV5-1 to TRBJ2-5; TRBD1 might be the D (5 bases). V was shortened by 5 bases and J by 4 bases, with 12 bases between the two germline ends. This CDR3 comprises 13 residues. Germline V lookup: CDR1 SGHRS, CDR2 YFSETQ. This chain's CDR3 is CASSAAGRETQYF. The CDR3 DNA follows: TGCGCCAGCAGTGCGGCAGGGCGAGAGACCCAGTACTTC.

This clonotype appeared many times. The chain employs TRBV28 and TRBJ2-3; D tentatively reads TRBD1 or TRBD2 (7 bases each). Germline loops: CDR1 MDHEN, CDR2 SYDVKM. This CDR3 contains 15 residues. Trimming stripped 4 bases from V and 1 base from J, with 12 bases between. DNA for the CDR3: TGTGCCAGCAGTTCAGGGGGAGGGGGCACAGATACGCAGTATTTT. It yields the protein CASSSGGGGTDTQYF.

V and J are TRBV4-1 and TRBJ2-1, with D hard to call. The CDR3 extends over 17 amino acids. Looked up from germline, CDR1 is MGHRA and CDR2 is YSYEKL. Trimming cost V 3 bases and J 5 bases, with 20 bases left between them. DNA for the CDR3: TGCGCCAGCAGCCAGGACCAGACCGCTCGTACTAACAATGAGCAGTTCTTC. Residues: CASSQDQTARTNNEQFF.

The chain joins TRBV19 to TRBJ2-5; 9 positions agree with TRBD1. This CDR3 comprises 16 residues. The V gene's germline CDR1 is LNHDA and CDR2 SQIVND (reference sequence). With 6 bases clipped from V and 0 bases from J, the junction kept 8 bases outside the gene matches. CDR3 in DNA: TGTGCCAGTAGCCCGTCGACAGGGGGGTACCAAGAGACCCAGTACTTC. Translated, it gives CASSPSTGGYQETQYF.